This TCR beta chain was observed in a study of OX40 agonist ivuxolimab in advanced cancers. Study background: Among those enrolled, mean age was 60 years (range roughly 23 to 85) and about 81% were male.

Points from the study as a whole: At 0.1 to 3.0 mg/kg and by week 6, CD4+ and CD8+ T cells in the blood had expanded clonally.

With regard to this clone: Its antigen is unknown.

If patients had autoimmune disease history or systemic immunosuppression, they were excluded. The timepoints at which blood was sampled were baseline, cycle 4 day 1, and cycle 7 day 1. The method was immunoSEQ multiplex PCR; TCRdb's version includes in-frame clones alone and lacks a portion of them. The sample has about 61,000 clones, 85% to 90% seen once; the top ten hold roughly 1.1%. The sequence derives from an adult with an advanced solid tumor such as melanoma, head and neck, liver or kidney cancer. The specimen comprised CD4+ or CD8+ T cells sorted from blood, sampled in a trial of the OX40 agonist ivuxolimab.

Here the CDR3 DNA reads TGTGCCAGCAGCTTAGTCGGGGGGAAGCTAAATGAGCAGTTCTTC. This translates into CASSLVGGKLNEQFF. This chain connects TRBV7-8 to TRBJ2-1; 7 bases match TRBD2. The germline V gene has CDR1 SGHVS and CDR2 FQNEAQ. This CDR3 contains 15 residues. Unmatched junction bases numbered 7, after V lost 1 base and J lost 7 bases.